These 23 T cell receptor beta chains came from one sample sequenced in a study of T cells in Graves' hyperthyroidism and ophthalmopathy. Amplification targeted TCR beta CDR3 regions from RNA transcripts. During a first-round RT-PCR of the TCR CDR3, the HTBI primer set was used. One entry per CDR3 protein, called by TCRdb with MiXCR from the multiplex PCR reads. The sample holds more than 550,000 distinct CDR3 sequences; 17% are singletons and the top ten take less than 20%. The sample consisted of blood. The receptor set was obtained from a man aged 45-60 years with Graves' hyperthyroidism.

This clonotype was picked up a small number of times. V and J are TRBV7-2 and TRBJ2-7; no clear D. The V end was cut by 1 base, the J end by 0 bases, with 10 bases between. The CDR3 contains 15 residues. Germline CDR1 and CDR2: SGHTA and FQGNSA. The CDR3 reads CASSLDARTSYEQYF. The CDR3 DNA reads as TGTGCCAGCAGCTTAGATGCCCGGACCTCCTACGAGCAGTACTTC.

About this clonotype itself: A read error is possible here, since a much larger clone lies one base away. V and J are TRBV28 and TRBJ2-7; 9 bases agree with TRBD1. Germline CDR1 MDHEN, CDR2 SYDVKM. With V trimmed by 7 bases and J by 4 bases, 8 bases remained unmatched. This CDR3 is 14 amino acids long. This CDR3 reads CASNFAGQGYEQYF. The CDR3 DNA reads TGTGCCAGCAATTTCGCAGGACAGGGGTACGAGCAGTACTTC.

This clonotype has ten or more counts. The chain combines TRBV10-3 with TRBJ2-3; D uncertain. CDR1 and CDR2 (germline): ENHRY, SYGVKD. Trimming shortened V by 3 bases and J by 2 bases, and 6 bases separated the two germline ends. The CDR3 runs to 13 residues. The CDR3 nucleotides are TGTGCCATCAGTGAATTTTACACAGATACGCAGTATTTT. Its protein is CAISEFYTDTQYF.

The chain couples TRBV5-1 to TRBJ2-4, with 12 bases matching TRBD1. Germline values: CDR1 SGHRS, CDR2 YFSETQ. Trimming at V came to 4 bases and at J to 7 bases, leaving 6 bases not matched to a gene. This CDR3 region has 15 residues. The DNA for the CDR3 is TGCGCCAGCAGCCAGGGACAGGGGGCGAGGAACATTCAGTACTTC. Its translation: CASSQGQGARNIQYF.

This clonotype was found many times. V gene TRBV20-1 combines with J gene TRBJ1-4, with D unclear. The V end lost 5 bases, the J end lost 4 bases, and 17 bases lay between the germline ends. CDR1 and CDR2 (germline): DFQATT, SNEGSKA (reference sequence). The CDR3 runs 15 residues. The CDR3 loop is CSAASYVVFNEKLFF. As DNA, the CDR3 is TGCAGTGCTGCCTCGTATGTTGTGTTTAATGAAAAACTGTTTTTT.

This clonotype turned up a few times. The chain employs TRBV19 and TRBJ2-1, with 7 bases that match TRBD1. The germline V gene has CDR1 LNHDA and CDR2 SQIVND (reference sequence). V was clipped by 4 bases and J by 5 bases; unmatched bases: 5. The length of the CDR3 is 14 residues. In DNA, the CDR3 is TGTGCCAGTAGTACCGGGACAGAAAACAATGAGCAGTTCTTC. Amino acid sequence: CASSTGTENNEQFF.

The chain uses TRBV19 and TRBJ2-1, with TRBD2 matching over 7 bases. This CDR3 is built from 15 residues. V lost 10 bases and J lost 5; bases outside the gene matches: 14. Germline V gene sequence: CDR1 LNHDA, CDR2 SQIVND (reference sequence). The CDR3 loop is CATRLGGVSHNEQFF. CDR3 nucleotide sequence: TGTGCCACTAGGCTGGGGGGGGTATCCCACAATGAGCAGTTCTTC.

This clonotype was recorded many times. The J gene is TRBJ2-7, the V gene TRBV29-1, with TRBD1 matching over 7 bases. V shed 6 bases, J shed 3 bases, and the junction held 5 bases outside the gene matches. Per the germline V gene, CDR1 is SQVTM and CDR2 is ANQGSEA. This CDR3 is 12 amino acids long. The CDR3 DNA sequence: TGCAGCGTGATCCGGGACAGCTACGAGCAGTACTTC. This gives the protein CSVIRDSYEQYF.

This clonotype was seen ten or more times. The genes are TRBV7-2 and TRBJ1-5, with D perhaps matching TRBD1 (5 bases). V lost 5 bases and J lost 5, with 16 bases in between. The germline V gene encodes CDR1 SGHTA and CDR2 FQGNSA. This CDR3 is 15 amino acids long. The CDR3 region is CASSTRRGTHQPQHF. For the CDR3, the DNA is TGTGCCAGCAGCACCCGGAGGGGAACGCATCAGCCCCAGCATTTT.

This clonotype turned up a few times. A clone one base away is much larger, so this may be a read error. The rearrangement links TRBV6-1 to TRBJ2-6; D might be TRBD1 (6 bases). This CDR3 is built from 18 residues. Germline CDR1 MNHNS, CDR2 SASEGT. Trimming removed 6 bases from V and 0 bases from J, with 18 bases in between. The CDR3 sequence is CASSRRDKDLSGANVLTF. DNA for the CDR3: TGTGCCAGCAGCCGCCGGGACAAGGACCTCTCTGGGGCCAACGTCCTGACTTTC.

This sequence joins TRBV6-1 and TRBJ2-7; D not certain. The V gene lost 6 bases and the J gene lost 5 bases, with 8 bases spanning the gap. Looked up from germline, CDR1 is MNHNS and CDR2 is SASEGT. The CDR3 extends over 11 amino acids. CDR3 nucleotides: TGTGCCAGCAGGGGGATGGACGAGCAGTACTTC. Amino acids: CASRGMDEQYF.

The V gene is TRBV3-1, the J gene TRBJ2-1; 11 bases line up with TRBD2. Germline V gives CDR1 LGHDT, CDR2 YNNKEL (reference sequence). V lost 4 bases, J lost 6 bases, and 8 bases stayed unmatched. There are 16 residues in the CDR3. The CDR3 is CASSPPGLAALNEQFF. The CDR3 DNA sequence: TGTGCCAGCAGCCCCCCGGGACTAGCGGCCCTCAATGAGCAGTTCTTC.

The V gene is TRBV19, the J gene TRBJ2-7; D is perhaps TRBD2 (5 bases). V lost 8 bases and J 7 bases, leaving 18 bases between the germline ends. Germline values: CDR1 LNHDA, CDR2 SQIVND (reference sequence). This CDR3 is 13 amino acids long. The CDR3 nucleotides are TGTGCCAGTCTGGACTCTGGCTCGTTAGAGCAGTACTTC. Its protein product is CASLDSGSLEQYF.

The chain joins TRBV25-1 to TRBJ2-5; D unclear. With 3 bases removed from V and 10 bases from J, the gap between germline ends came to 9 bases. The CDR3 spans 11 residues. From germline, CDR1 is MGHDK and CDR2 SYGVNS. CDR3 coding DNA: TGTGCCAGCAGTGAGGGGTTGCTCCAGTACTTC. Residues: CASSEGLLQYF.

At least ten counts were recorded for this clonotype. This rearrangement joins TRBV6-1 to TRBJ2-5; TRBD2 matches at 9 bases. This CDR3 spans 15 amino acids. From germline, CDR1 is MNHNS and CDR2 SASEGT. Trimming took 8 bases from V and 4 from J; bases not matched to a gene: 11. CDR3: CASLIAGTSIETQYF. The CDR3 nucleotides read TGTGCCAGCCTAATTGCCGGGACTAGCATAGAGACCCAGTACTTC.

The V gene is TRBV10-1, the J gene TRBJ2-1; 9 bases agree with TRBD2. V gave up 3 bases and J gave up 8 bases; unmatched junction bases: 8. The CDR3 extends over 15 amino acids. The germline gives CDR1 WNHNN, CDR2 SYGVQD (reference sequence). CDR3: CASSDSGRYTDEQFF. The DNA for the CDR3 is TGCGCCAGCAGTGACAGCGGGAGGTATACGGATGAGCAGTTCTTC.

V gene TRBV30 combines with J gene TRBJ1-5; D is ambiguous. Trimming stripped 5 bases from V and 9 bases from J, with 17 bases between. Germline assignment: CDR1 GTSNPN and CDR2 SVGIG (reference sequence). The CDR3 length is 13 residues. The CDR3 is CAWSGLLSSPQHF. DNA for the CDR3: TGTGCCTGGTCGGGCCTCCTCAGCTCGCCCCAGCATTTT.

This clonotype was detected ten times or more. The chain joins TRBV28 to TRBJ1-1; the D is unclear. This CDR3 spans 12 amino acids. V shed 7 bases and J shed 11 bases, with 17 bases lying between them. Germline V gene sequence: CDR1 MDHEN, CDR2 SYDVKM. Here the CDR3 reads CASMRAPEGAFF. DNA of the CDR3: TGTGCCAGCATGCGGGCCCCCGAAGGGGCTTTCTTT.

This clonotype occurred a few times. Here the CDR3 reads CASSLDLAGVNEQFF. The CDR3, as DNA: TGTGCCAGCAGTTTAGACCTAGCGGGAGTAAATGAGCAGTTCTTC. J is TRBJ2-1 and V is TRBV12-3 or TRBV12-4, with 10 positions matching TRBD2. This CDR3 has 15 residues. The V gene end was trimmed by 1 base and the J gene end by 7 bases; junction bases not matched to a gene: 4.

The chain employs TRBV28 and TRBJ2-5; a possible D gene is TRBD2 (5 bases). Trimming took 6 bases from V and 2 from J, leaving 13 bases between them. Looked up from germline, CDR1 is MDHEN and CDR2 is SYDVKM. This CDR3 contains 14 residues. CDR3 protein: CASRTETIQETQYF. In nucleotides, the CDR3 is TGTGCCAGCAGGACCGAGACTATACAAGAGACCCAGTACTTC. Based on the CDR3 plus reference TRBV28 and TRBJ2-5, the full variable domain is DVKVTQSSRYLVKRTGEKVFLECVQDMDHENMFWYRQDPGLGLRLIYFSYDVKMKEKGDIPEGYSVSREKKERFSLILESASTNQTSMYLCASRTETIQETQYFGPGTRLLVL.

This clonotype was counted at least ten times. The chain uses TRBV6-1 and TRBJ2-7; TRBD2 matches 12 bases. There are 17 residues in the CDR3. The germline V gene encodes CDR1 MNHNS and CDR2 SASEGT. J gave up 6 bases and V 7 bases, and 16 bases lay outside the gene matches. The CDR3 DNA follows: TGTGCCAGCATCGAAACAGGAGGACTAGCGGGGAGGTCCGAGCAGTACTTC. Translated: CASIETGGLAGRSEQYF.

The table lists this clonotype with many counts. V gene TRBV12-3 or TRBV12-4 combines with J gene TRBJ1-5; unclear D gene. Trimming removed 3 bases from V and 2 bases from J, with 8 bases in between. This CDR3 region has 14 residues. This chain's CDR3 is CASSFAVRNQPQHF. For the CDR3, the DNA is TGTGCCAGCAGTTTCGCTGTCCGCAATCAGCCCCAGCATTTT.

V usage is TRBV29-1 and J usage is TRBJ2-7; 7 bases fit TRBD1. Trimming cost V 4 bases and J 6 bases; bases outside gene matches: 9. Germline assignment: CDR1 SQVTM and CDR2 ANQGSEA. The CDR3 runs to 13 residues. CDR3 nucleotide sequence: TGCAGCGTTGGTGGACAGGAGGTCGGCGAGCAGTACTTC. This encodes CSVGGQEVGEQYF.